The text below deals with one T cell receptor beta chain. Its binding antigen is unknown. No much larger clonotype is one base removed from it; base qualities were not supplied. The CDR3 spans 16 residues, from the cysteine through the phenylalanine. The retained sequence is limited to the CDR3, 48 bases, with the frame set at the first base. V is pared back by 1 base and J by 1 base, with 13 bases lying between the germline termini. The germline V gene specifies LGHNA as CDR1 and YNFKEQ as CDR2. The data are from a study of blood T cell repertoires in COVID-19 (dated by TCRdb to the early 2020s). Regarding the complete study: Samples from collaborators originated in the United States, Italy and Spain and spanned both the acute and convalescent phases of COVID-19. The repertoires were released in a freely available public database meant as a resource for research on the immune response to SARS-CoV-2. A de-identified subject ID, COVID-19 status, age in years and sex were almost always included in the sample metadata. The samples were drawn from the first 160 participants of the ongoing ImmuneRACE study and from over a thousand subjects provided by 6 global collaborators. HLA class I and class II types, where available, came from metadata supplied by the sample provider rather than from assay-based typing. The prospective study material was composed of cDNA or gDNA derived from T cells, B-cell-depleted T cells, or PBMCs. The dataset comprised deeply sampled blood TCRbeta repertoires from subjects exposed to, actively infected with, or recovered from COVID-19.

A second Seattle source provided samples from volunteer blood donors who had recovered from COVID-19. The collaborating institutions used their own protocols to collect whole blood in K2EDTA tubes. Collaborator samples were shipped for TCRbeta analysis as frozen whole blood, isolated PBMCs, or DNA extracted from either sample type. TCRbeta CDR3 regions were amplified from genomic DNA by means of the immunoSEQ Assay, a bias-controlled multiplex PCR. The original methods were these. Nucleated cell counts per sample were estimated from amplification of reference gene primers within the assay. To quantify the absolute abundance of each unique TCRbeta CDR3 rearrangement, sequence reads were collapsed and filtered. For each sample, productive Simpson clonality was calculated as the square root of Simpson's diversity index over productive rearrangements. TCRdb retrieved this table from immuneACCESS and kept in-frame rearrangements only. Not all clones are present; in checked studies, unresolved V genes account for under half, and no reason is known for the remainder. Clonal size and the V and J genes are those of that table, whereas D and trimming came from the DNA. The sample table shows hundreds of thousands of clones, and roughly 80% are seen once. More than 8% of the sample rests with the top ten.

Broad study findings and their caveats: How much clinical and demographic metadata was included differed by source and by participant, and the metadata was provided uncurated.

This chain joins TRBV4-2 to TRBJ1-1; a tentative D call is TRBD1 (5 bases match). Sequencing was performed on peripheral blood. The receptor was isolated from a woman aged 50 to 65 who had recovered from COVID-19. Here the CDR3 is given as CASSQAGDRPNTEAFF. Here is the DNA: TGTGCCAGCAGCCAAGCCGGAGACAGACCGAACACTGAAGCTTTCTTT.